Below are 10 T cell receptor beta chains sequenced from a single sample in a study of shared clonotypes between healthy human individuals. Here immunoSEQ multiplex PCR was the method, and the copy in TCRdb shows in-frame clones only, minus some. The sample yields approximately 640,000 clones, about nine tenths seen once. Source material: memory CD8+ T cells from PBMCs. Subset: CD45RO+ cells pooled with CCR7-negative TemRA cells. These receptors were collected from a man younger than 35 in good health. Some clones in this sample may be carry-over from other donors' samples.

This CDR3 is CASSFGGGLAGVGSYNEQFF. CDR3 in DNA: TGTGCCAGCAGTTTTGGGGGTGGACTAGCGGGAGTTGGTTCCTACAATGAGCAGTTCTTC. The chain recombines TRBV27 with TRBJ2-1; 13 nucleotides align to TRBD2. J gave up 1 base and V 3 bases, and 12 bases lay outside the gene matches. Germline assignment: CDR1 MNHEY and CDR2 SMNVEV (reference sequence). The CDR3 is 20 amino acids.

J is TRBJ2-5 and V is TRBV5-1; TRBD2 agrees at 12 bases. CDR1 is SGHRS and CDR2 is YFSETQ in the germline V gene. This CDR3 is 15 amino acids long. V lost 4 bases, J lost 3 bases, and 4 bases stayed unmatched. The CDR3 DNA is TGCGCCAGCAGCCGGTGGACTAGCGGGAAAGAGACCCAGTACTTC. This gives the protein CASSRWTSGKETQYF.

The rearrangement uses TRBV7-7 and TRBJ2-7; D is possibly TRBD1 or TRBD2 (5 bases each). V was clipped by 1 base and J by 6 bases, with 16 bases between them. The CDR3 sequence is 15 residues long. Germline lookup yields CDR1 SSHAT and CDR2 FNYEAQ (reference sequence). The CDR3 DNA follows: TGTGCCAGCAGCTTAGGCCCGAGGGGCGGCGGCGAGCAGTACTTC. Residues: CASSLGPRGGGEQYF.

The rearrangement links TRBV28 to TRBJ2-7, with a possible D match to TRBD2 (6 bases). Deletions cut 2 bases from V and 6 bases from J, with 17 bases between. This CDR3 has 15 amino acids. The germline V gene encodes CDR1 MDHEN and CDR2 SYDVKM. The CDR3 loop reads CASSLRGLPRLEQYF. In nucleotides, the CDR3 is TGTGCCAGCAGTTTACGCGGACTACCTCGGCTCGAGCAGTACTTC.

The rearrangement links TRBV7-2 to TRBJ1-2; 7 nucleotides align to TRBD1. The CDR3 consists of 15 residues. V shed 4 bases, J shed 5 bases, and the junction held 10 bases outside the gene matches. Germline V gene lookup returns CDR1 SGHTA and CDR2 FQGNSA. The CDR3, as DNA: TGTGCCAGCAGCTGGGGAGACAGGGAAATATATGGCTACACCTTC. This codes for CASSWGDREIYGYTF.

The chain recombines TRBV30 with TRBJ1-2; a possible D gene is TRBD1 (5 bases). This CDR3 spans 12 amino acids. Trimming removed 4 bases at V and 7 bases at J, with 13 bases between. Germline CDR1 and CDR2: GTSNPN and SVGIG (reference sequence). CDR3 region: CAWTIQAGGYTF. The DNA of the CDR3 is TGTGCCTGGACCATACAGGCTGGTGGCTACACCTTC.

J is TRBJ2-5 and V is TRBV4-3; D ambiguous. Germline V gene sequence: CDR1 LGHNA, CDR2 YSLEER. V lost 9 bases, J lost 4 bases, and 9 bases lay in between. The CDR3 loop spans 11 amino acids. CDR3 sequence: CARGFGETQYF. Here the CDR3 DNA reads TGCGCCAGGGGGTTTGGAGAGACCCAGTACTTC.

The chain is built from TRBV9 and TRBJ2-7; D assignment may be TRBD1 or TRBD2 (6 bases each). The CDR3 is 14 residues long. The germline V gene encodes CDR1 SGDLS and CDR2 YYNGEE. V lost 4 bases and J lost 2, with 13 bases in between. CDR3 nucleotide sequence: TGTGCCAGCAGCCTCGGAGGGACACCCTACGAGCAGTACTTC. It encodes CASSLGGTPYEQYF.

The chain employs TRBV27 and TRBJ2-2, with D maybe TRBD2 (6 bases). Germline CDR1 is MNHEY and CDR2 is SMNVEV (reference sequence). The CDR3 contains 16 residues. V was cut by 3 bases and J by 4 bases, with 15 bases left in between. As DNA, the CDR3 is TGTGCCAGCAGTTTTGATGGGGCGGGAAGCACCGGGGAGCTGTTTTTT. The encoded protein is CASSFDGAGSTGELFF.

The V gene is TRBV5-4, the J gene TRBJ1-2; D not certain. Germline CDR1 SGHNT, CDR2 YYREEE (reference sequence). V was pared by 2 bases and J by 0 bases, with 8 bases between. The CDR3 runs to 14 residues. CDR3 nucleotides: TGTGCCAGCAGCTTTAGGGAGGCTAACTATGGCTACACCTTC. Protein: CASSFREANYGYTF.